This is a list of T cell receptor beta chains from one sample in a study of post-analysis software for immune sequencing data. TCRdb reprocessed the PCR reads via MiXCR and lists one record per CDR3 protein. The data contain hundreds of thousands of distinct CDR3 sequences, roughly two fifths of them seen just once; the ten biggest clones take up more than 1.5%. Sample: blood. The source of these receptors is a girl aged 10-17 years with multiple sclerosis. Both conserved end residues are part of each CDR3.

v_call | cdr3_aa
TRBV5-1 | CASSFTGAANYGYTF
TRBV4-1 | CASSQAGQGDYYTF
TRBV10-1 | CASSEAGDTQYF
TRBV3-1 | CASSPTASLSYEQYF
TRBV12-3/TRBV12-4 | CASTRGDEKLFF
TRBV20-1 | CSARDPGRGGSTEAFF
TRBV10-3 | CAISPGLVGTEAFF
TRBV29-1 | CNVVASWETQYF
TRBV7-2 | CASSKTGTYEQYF
TRBV20-1 | CSALGAPGRGDYGYTF
TRBV7-9 | CASSPQGIYEQYF
TRBV24-1 | CATSDPSPGLAGRNEQFF
TRBV12-3/TRBV12-4 | CASNRRGSYEQYF
TRBV9 | CASSATGEEYNEQFF
TRBV5-1 | CASSSSGFPQETQYF
TRBV4-1 | CASSLGQGYQPQHF
TRBV5-1 | CASSRWDRTQGLTNTEAFF
TRBV11-3 | CASSLTSGRRPYF
TRBV19 | CASSIAHRSSYEQYF
TRBV12-3/TRBV12-4 | CASSPRGDSQPQHF
TRBV7-6 | CASSLVSETQYF
TRBV7-2 | CASSLVQGNYEQYF
TRBV27 | CASSPWDREAFYEQYF
TRBV6-1 | CASSPQRAAYEQYF
TRBV12-3/TRBV12-4 | CASSLRDRNEQYF
TRBV20-1 | CSASPTGGSVDMQYF
TRBV12-3/TRBV12-4 | CASSRQDVSYEQYF
TRBV29-1 | CSGGGVALGETQYF
TRBV6-6 | CASREEGTSSNEQFF
TRBV20-1 | CSARVDSGAGEQYF
TRBV12-3/TRBV12-4 | CASRPTETGFTNEQFF
TRBV7-3 | CASSLTVYNEQFF
TRBV12-3/TRBV12-4 | CASSLGASGGPEYGETQYF
TRBV12-3/TRBV12-4 | CASSSAGGPEHF
TRBV6-6 | CAIQGQRADTQYF
TRBV5-1 | CASSGGQPPWTQYF
TRBV6-6 | CASSYRDVGESLHF
TRBV12-3/TRBV12-4 | CASSLGTGEIGQYF
TRBV20-1 | CSARDLGAGPEAFF
TRBV7-9 | CASSRDRDEGYTF
TRBV3-1 | CASSHLYLASKTNTGELFF
TRBV6-6 | CASSWTSGWGDEQFF
TRBV20-1 | CSVGGAGAQEQYF
TRBV6-5 | CASSPRQGPYVGYTF
TRBV4-2 | CASSPALLAGDGEQFF
TRBV5-1 | CASSLFSGGRYEQYF